The 20 T cell receptor beta chains in this list originate from one sample, sequenced in a study of T cells expressing NK-cell markers. One entry per CDR3 protein, without DNA, is what TCRdb gives after re-calling the 5' RACE reads. This sample contains about 260,000 distinct CDR3 sequences. The sample taken for sequencing was blood T cells: a sorted CD56 or NKG2C T cell subset, CD4+ or CD8+ T cells, or bulk PBMC T cells (not recorded which). Every receptor here comes from a woman between 18 and 69 years old in good health.

The chain is built from TRBV4-2 and TRBJ1-4. The CDR3 extends over 17 amino acids. Germline lookup yields CDR1 LGHNA and CDR2 YNFKEQ. The CDR3 reads CASSQEAPGTKGLKLFF.

The J gene is TRBJ2-5, the V gene TRBV7-6; the TCRdb D gene call, TRBD1, has no DNA to confirm it. The CDR3 totals 15 residues. From germline, CDR1 is SGHVS and CDR2 FNYEAQ. This CDR3 reads CASSLSLAGLETQYF.

The chain employs TRBV18 and TRBJ1-5; TCRdb's assignment of TRBD1 cannot be checked, as there is no DNA. Per the germline V gene, CDR1 is KGHSH and CDR2 is LQKENI. CDR3 size: 13 residues. The CDR3: CASSHDREQPQHF.

The CDR3 loop is CSVGRPEDEQFF. This chain joins TRBV29-1 and TRBJ2-1; TCRdb returns TRBD2, unconfirmable since there is no DNA. The V gene's germline CDR1 is SQVTM and CDR2 ANQGSEA. The CDR3 runs to 12 residues.

The V call is TRBV20-1, the J call TRBJ1-1; TCRdb selects TRBD1, and the lack of DNA leaves this call unchecked. Germline V gene lookup returns CDR1 DFQATT and CDR2 SNEGSKA (reference sequence). This CDR3 spans 16 amino acids. The CDR3 region is CSARDTSEGAATEAFF.

The CDR3 region is CASSQYGRGTEAFF. V and J are TRBV12-3 or TRBV12-4 and TRBJ1-1. The CDR3 consists of 14 residues.

The chain uses TRBV7-2 and TRBJ1-6. CDR3 length equals 17 residues. Germline V gene data show CDR1 as SGHTA and CDR2 as FQGNSA. The CDR3: CASSSLHTASYNSPLHF.

The V call is TRBV12-3 or TRBV12-4, the J call TRBJ1-1; TCRdb's D call of TRBD1 is untestable without DNA. The CDR3 is made up of 14 amino acids. The chain's CDR3 is CASSLAGGPTEAFF.

This chain connects TRBV28 to TRBJ2-5. Germline values: CDR1 MDHEN, CDR2 SYDVKM. This CDR3 spans 12 amino acids. CDR3 protein: CASSLQQETQYF.

The chain has TRBV12-3 or TRBV12-4 and TRBJ2-3; TCRdb proposes TRBD2, but this gene call is untestable without DNA. The CDR3 covers 15 residues. The CDR3 reads CASSFWTSGTDTQYF.

This chain links TRBV12-3 or TRBV12-4 with TRBJ1-1; there is no DNA to check the TCRdb D call of TRBD1. CDR3 length: 16 amino acids. CDR3: CASSPRGKPMNTEAFF.

The chain employs TRBV6-5 and TRBJ2-5; the D call of TRBD1 rests on TCRdb alone, since no DNA is present to check it. CDR3 length equals 13 residues. Per the germline V gene, CDR1 is MNHEY and CDR2 is SVGAGI. The CDR3 loop is CASSTDEGQTQYF.

The rearrangement uses TRBV18 and TRBJ2-1; TCRdb's D call of TRBD2 is untestable without DNA. The CDR3 spans 18 residues. Germline V gives CDR1 KGHSH, CDR2 LQKENI. CDR3 protein: CASSLLAGGGSSYNEQFF.

V gene TRBV5-4 combines with J gene TRBJ2-5; lacking DNA, the TRBD1 call made by TCRdb goes unchecked. The CDR3 sequence is 14 residues long. Germline CDR1 and CDR2: SGHNT and YYREEE (reference sequence). The CDR3 region is CASSLRQTQETQYF. Using reference TRBV5-4 and TRBJ2-5 for the parts outside the CDR3, the full variable domain is ETGVTQSPTHLIKTRGQQVTLRCSSQSGHNTVSWYQQALGQGPQFIFQYYREEENGRGNFPPRFSGLQFPNYSSELNVNALELDDSALYLCASSLRQTQETQYFGPGTRLLVL.

The chain recombines TRBV12-3 or TRBV12-4 with TRBJ2-1; TCRdb gives TRBD2 as the D gene, but with no DNA this cannot be confirmed. CDR3 length: 16 residues. Here the CDR3 reads CASSTAGLRRDNEQFF.

The chain employs TRBV5-1 and TRBJ2-3; no DNA is available, so the TRBD2 call from TCRdb remains unchecked. CDR1 and CDR2 (germline): SGHRS, YFSETQ. CDR3 length equals 15 residues. The CDR3 sequence is CASSSNSPSSDTQYF. Full variable domain (outside the CDR3, taken from reference TRBV5-1 and TRBJ2-3): KAGVTQTPRYLIKTRGQQVTLSCSPISGHRSVSWYQQTPGQGLQFLFEYFSETQRNKGNFPGRFSGRQFSNSRSEMNVSTLELGDSALYLCASSSNSPSSDTQYFGPGTRLTVL.

The chain employs TRBV10-3 and TRBJ2-3; TCRdb lists TRBD1, though no DNA is available to test this call. In germline, CDR1 is ENHRY, CDR2 SYGVKD. This CDR3 has 15 amino acids. The CDR3 is CAISALGGGADTQYF.

The chain uses TRBV5-5 and TRBJ2-2. Looked up from germline, CDR1 is SGHKS and CDR2 is YYEKEE (reference sequence). This CDR3 has 13 residues. The CDR3 is CASSLGFPGELFF.

The J gene is TRBJ2-3, the V gene TRBV28; the D call of TRBD2 rests on TCRdb alone, since no DNA is present to check it. The CDR3 runs 17 residues. In germline, CDR1 is MDHEN, CDR2 SYDVKM. CDR3 sequence: CASTPRWAGDFTDTQYF. The variable domain in full, completed from reference TRBV28 and TRBJ2-3, reads DVKVTQSSRYLVKRTGEKVFLECVQDMDHENMFWYRQDPGLGLRLIYFSYDVKMKEKGDIPEGYSVSREKKERFSLILESASTNQTSMYLCASTPRWAGDFTDTQYFGPGTRLTVL.

The chain joins TRBV11-2 to TRBJ2-3. The germline V gene has CDR1 SGHAT and CDR2 FQNNGV. The CDR3 runs 12 residues. The CDR3 spells CASSLGGDTQYF. The complete variable domain, with remaining parts taken from reference TRBV11-2 and TRBJ2-3, reads EAGVAQSPRYKIIEKRQSVAFWCNPISGHATLYWYQQILGQGPKLLIQFQNNGVVDDSQLPKDRFSAERLKGVDSTLKIQPAKLEDSAVYLCASSLGGDTQYFGPGTRLTVL.